The 18 T cell receptor beta chains given below trace back to one sample, sequenced in a study of shared clonotypes between healthy human individuals. Assay used: immunoSEQ multiplex PCR; TCRdb lists only in-frame clones, some missing. The sample includes about 2.3 million clones, 85% to 95% seen only once; the top ten take under 0.45%. Sample: naive CD4+ T cells from PBMCs. Subset denoted: CD45RA+ positively selected. These receptors all stem from a young man in good health. Some clones in this sample may be carry-over from other donors' samples.

To note about this clone: Other DNA variants within this sample encode the same CDR3. The rearrangement joins TRBV5-1 to TRBJ1-3; a possible D gene is TRBD1 (6 bases). The V gene's germline CDR1 is SGHRS and CDR2 YFSETQ. V lost 0 bases, J lost 0 bases, and 10 bases lay in between. The CDR3 has 16 amino acids. The CDR3 bases are TGCGCCAGCAGCTTGGGAGGACAGAGCTCTGGAAACACCATATATTTT. It yields the protein CASSLGGQSSGNTIYF.

The chain joins TRBV7-2 to TRBJ2-5, with 7 bases lining up with TRBD2. The CDR3 has 14 residues. Germline V lookup: CDR1 SGHTA, CDR2 FQGNSA. Losses at the gene ends were 5 bases for V and 2 bases for J; bases not matched to a gene: 5. The CDR3 region has the DNA TGTGCCAGCAGCCCTAGGACTAGACAAGAGACCCAGTACTTC. It is translated as CASSPRTRQETQYF. Together with reference TRBV7-2 and TRBJ2-5, the CDR3 gives the full variable domain: GAGVSQSPSNKVTEKGKDVELRCDPISGHTALYWYRQSLGQGLEFLIYFQGNSAPDKSGLPSDRFSAERTGGSVSTLTIQRTQQEDSAVYLCASSPRTRQETQYFGPGTRLLVL.

The J gene is TRBJ2-2, the V gene TRBV19; 8 bases map to TRBD1. This CDR3 has 16 amino acids. The V and J ends lost 5 bases and 1 base, in that order; junction bases with no gene match: 6. CDR1 LNHDA and CDR2 SQIVND come from the germline V gene (reference sequence). CDR3 nucleotides: TGTGCCAGTAGTCTGACTGGGACAGGGAACACCGGGGAGCTGTTTTTT. It yields the protein CASSLTGTGNTGELFF.

The CDR3 reads CASSSDPKGPNSPYEQYF. CDR3 sequence (DNA): TGCGCCAGCAGTTCCGACCCTAAGGGGCCAAATAGTCCCTACGAGCAGTACTTC. The chain employs TRBV5-1 and TRBJ2-7; D may be TRBD1 (5 bases). CDR1 SGHRS and CDR2 YFSETQ come from the germline V gene. V was pared by 5 bases and J by 2 bases, with 26 bases between. CDR3 length: 18 amino acids.

The rearrangement uses TRBV7-3 and TRBJ2-5, with D perhaps matching TRBD1 (8 bases). This CDR3 is 13 amino acids long. Germline V gene data show CDR1 as SGHTA and CDR2 as FQGTGA. The V end lost 5 bases, the J end lost 5 bases, and 12 bases lay between the germline ends. CDR3 DNA: TGTGCCAGCAGCACAGGGGGGGCGGAGACCCAGTACTTC. Translating gives CASSTGGAETQYF.

The chain carries TRBV10-3 and TRBJ2-1, with 9 bases fitting TRBD2. Per the germline V gene, CDR1 is ENHRY and CDR2 is SYGVKD. V was clipped by 4 bases and J by 5 bases; unmatched bases: 6. This CDR3 has 15 amino acids. CDR3 nucleotide sequence: TGTGCCATCAGTGCGAAGCGGGAGGACAACAATGAGCAGTTCTTC. Its protein is CAISAKREDNNEQFF.

The gene calls are TRBV2 and TRBJ2-1; the match to TRBD2 covers 8 bases. Per germline, CDR1 SNHLY and CDR2 FYNNEI. The junction had 7 bases not matched to a gene; V was cut back by 3 bases and J by 3 bases. This CDR3 has 16 amino acids. CDR3 DNA: TGTGCCAGCAGTGATCGCACTAGCGGATTCTACAATGAGCAGTTCTTC. Protein sequence: CASSDRTSGFYNEQFF.

The chain has TRBV15 and TRBJ2-1; TRBD2 matches at 11 bases. Trimming at V came to 5 bases and at J to 4 bases, leaving 7 bases not matched to a gene. The CDR3 contains 16 residues. CDR1 LNHNV and CDR2 YYDKDF come from the germline V gene (reference sequence). CDR3 bases: TGTGCCACCAGCCCTCGACTAGCGGGGAATTACAATGAGCAGTTCTTC. Translated: CATSPRLAGNYNEQFF. Full variable domain (outside the CDR3, taken from reference TRBV15 and TRBJ2-1): DAMVIQNPRYQVTQFGKPVTLSCSQTLNHNVMYWYQQKSSQAPKLLFHYYDKDFNNEADTPDNFQSRRPNTSFCFLDIRSPGLGDTAMYLCATSPRLAGNYNEQFFGPGTRLTVL.

The chain couples TRBV5-1 to TRBJ2-5, with 11 bases aligning to TRBD2. V was pared by 1 base and J by 6 bases, with 5 bases of the junction left unmatched. CDR1 is SGHRS and CDR2 is YFSETQ in the germline V gene. The CDR3 contains 15 residues. The chain's CDR3 is CASSLFLAGGQTQYF. CDR3 in DNA: TGCGCCAGCAGCTTGTTTCTAGCGGGAGGTCAGACCCAGTACTTC.

Only one count was recorded for this clone. The chain uses TRBV28 and TRBJ2-6; 8 nucleotides agree with TRBD1. The J segment lost 3 bases and the V segment lost 5 bases, leaving 6 bases of the junction unmatched. The CDR3 sequence is 16 residues long. The germline gives CDR1 MDHEN, CDR2 SYDVKM. CDR3 residues: CASSPQGAGGANVLTF. The CDR3 DNA reads TGTGCCAGCAGTCCGCAGGGGGCAGGTGGGGCCAACGTCCTGACTTTC.

The chain carries TRBV18 and TRBJ2-7, with D perhaps TRBD2 (6 bases). V gave up 2 bases and J gave up 2 bases, with 19 bases separating them. This CDR3 has 17 amino acids. CDR1 and CDR2 (germline): KGHSH, LQKENI. The CDR3 here is CASSPTGSSVVAYEQYF. CDR3 DNA sequence: TGTGCCAGCTCACCAACCGGCTCTAGCGTTGTGGCCTACGAGCAGTACTTC.

The chain is built from TRBV6-1 and TRBJ2-2; 10 nucleotides align to TRBD2. The V segment lost 11 bases and the J segment 1 base; nucleotides outside the gene matches: 7. Germline V gene lookup returns CDR1 MNHNS and CDR2 SASEGT. The CDR3 loop spans 15 amino acids. The CDR3 DNA follows: TGTGCCGGAAGTAGCGGGAGGCAGAACACCGGGGAGCTGTTTTTT. It codes for CAGSSGRQNTGELFF.

The rearrangement uses TRBV9 and TRBJ2-3; 7 positions match TRBD1. Germline V gene sequence: CDR1 SGDLS, CDR2 YYNGEE. This CDR3 spans 15 amino acids. V trimming: 6 bases; J trimming: 2 bases; junction bases outside the gene matches: 9. The chain's CDR3 is CASKRDSLVTDTQYF. DNA for the CDR3: TGTGCCAGCAAACGGGACAGTTTGGTCACAGATACGCAGTATTTT. The variable domain in full, completed from reference TRBV9 and TRBJ2-3, reads DSGVTQTPKHLITATGQRVTLRCSPRSGDLSVYWYQQSLDQGLQFLIQYYNGEERAKGNILERFSAQQFPDLHSELNLSSLELGDSALYFCASKRDSLVTDTQYFGPGTRLTVL.

Details on this clone: The junction does not match germline at one end; this may be a read error. This chain uses TRBV5-1 with TRBJ1-2, with D perhaps matching TRBD1 (6 bases). This CDR3 contains 13 residues. Looked up from germline, CDR1 is SGHRS and CDR2 is YFSETQ. Here the CDR3 reads CASSLAAGQTLLF. For the CDR3, the DNA is TGCGCCAGCAGCTTGGCCGCAGGACAGACCCTTTTATTC.

The V call is TRBV7-9, the J call TRBJ2-7; D is perhaps TRBD2 (6 bases). V lost 5 bases and J lost 3, with 20 bases in between. Germline CDR1 reads SEHNR; CDR2 reads FQNEAQ (reference sequence). The CDR3 runs to 16 residues. The CDR3 nucleotides are TGTGCCAGCAGCCCAGACCTAGCGCCTCCCATCTACGAGCAGTACTTC. Its translation: CASSPDLAPPIYEQYF.

This chain connects TRBV15 to TRBJ1-2; D not resolved. The CDR3 is 14 amino acids. The V gene lost 1 base and the J gene lost 5 bases, with 11 bases spanning the gap. Germline CDR1 and CDR2: LNHNV and YYDKDF (reference sequence). CDR3 coding DNA: TGTGCCACCAGCAGAGTATACGGAGCTTATGGCTACACCTTC. It translates to CATSRVYGAYGYTF.

The chain links TRBV7-6 to TRBJ2-5, with D maybe TRBD1 (5 bases). There are 14 residues in the CDR3. CDR1 and CDR2 (germline): SGHVS, FNYEAQ. The germline V and J ends were trimmed by 3 bases and 7 bases, with 15 bases remaining between them. CDR3 region: CASSFLGPRATQYF. DNA of the CDR3: TGTGCCAGCAGCTTTTTAGGCCCCAGGGCGACCCAGTACTTC.

The chain joins TRBV4-1 to TRBJ2-7; maybe TRBD1 (6 bases). The CDR3 runs 15 residues. Trimming stripped 1 base from V and 5 bases from J, with 15 bases between. In germline, CDR1 is MGHRA, CDR2 YSYEKL. In DNA form, the CDR3 reads TGCGCCAGCAGCCAAGGCGGCAGGGGCCCCGACGAGCAGTACTTC. It yields the protein CASSQGGRGPDEQYF.